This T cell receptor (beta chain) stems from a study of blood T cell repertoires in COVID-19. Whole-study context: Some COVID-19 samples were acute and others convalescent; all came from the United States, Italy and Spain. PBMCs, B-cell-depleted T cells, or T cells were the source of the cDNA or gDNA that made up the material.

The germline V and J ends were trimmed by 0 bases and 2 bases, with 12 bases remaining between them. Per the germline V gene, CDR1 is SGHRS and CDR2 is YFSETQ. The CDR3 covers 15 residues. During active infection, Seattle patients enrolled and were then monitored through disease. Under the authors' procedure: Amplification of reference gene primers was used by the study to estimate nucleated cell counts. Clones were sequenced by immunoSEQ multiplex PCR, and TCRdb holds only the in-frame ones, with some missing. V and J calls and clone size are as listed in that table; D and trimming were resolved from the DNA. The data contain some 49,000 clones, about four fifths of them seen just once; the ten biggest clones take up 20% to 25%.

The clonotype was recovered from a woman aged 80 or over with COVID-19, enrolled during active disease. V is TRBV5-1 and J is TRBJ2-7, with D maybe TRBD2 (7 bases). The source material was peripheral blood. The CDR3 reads CASSLGQGTTYEQYF. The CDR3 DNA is TGCGCCAGCAGCTTGGGGCAGGGGACTACCTACGAGCAGTACTTC. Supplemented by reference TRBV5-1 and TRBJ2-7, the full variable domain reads KAGVTQTPRYLIKTRGQQVTLSCSPISGHRSVSWYQQTPGQGLQFLFEYFSETQRNKGNFPGRFSGRQFSNSRSEMNVSTLELGDSALYLCASSLGQGTTYEQYFGPGTRLTVT.